The next 19 T cell receptor beta chains were all read from a single sample in a study of blood T cells in healthy people across ages. Through a sample-barcoded 5' primer and a J-beta primer mix, a second PCR was run for about 7 to 12 cycles. TCRdb independently ran MiXCR on the 5' RACE reads; one entry per CDR3 protein. The data hold about 2 million distinct CDR3 sequences, with roughly 49% observed a single time. The sequencing sample was made of blood. The receptor set was obtained from a woman aged 40-49 years in good health.

The chain is built from TRBV18 and TRBJ1-4, with D unresolved. The V end lost 3 bases, the J end lost 8 bases, and 7 bases lay between the germline ends. CDR1 and CDR2 (germline): KGHSH, LQKENI. This CDR3 is 12 amino acids long. CDR3: CASSPEAEKLFF. CDR3 in DNA: TGTGCCAGCTCACCTGAGGCCGAAAAACTGTTTTTT.

V is TRBV12-3 or TRBV12-4 and J is TRBJ1-2; D is uncertain. This CDR3 contains 14 residues. Trimming removed 7 bases from V and 4 bases from J, with 16 bases in between. CDR3 DNA sequence: TGTGCCAGCACAAGAGACCCCTATGGCTATGGCTACACCTTC. Its protein is CASTRDPYGYGYTF.

This clonotype occurred many times. This chain connects TRBV7-9 to TRBJ1-2; D is perhaps TRBD1 (5 bases). This CDR3 has 12 amino acids. Looked up from germline, CDR1 is SEHNR and CDR2 is FQNEAQ (reference sequence). V was pared by 3 bases and J by 5 bases, with 7 bases between. The CDR3 is CASSLGEYGYTF. The CDR3 DNA sequence: TGTGCCAGCAGCTTGGGGGAGTATGGCTACACCTTC.

The J gene is TRBJ2-7, the V gene TRBV5-6; the match to TRBD1 covers 7 bases. The J segment lost 1 base and the V segment lost 4 bases, leaving 5 bases of the junction unmatched. Germline-derived CDR1 and CDR2 are SGHDT and YYEEEE. There are 14 residues in the CDR3. The CDR3 nucleotides read TGTGCCAGCAGCCTTTGGACAGGTTCCTACGAGCAGTACTTC. Protein sequence: CASSLWTGSYEQYF.

The V and J genes are TRBV12-3 or TRBV12-4 and TRBJ2-3, with D perhaps assigned TRBD1 or TRBD2 (6 bases each). The CDR3 runs to 15 residues. V dropped 7 bases and J dropped 5 bases, with 19 bases sitting between them. The CDR3 loop reads CASNLGGPRGDTQYF. The DNA for the CDR3 is TGTGCCAGCAACTTAGGGGGGCCCCGGGGAGATACGCAGTATTTT.

This chain links TRBV5-5 with TRBJ2-7; 7 bases match TRBD2. The CDR3 extends over 17 amino acids. With 4 bases clipped from V and 3 bases from J, the junction kept 16 bases outside the gene matches. CDR1 is SGHKS, CDR2 YYEKEE, per germline (reference sequence). The DNA of the CDR3 is TGTGCCAGCAGCCTCATCCCCGAGACTAGCATAATCTACGAGCAGTACTTC. Its translation: CASSLIPETSIIYEQYF.

J is TRBJ1-2 and V is TRBV20-1; the D gene is possibly TRBD1 (5 bases). The CDR3 runs to 17 residues. The V and J ends lost 6 bases and 6 bases respectively, with 29 bases between them. Germline CDR1 is DFQATT and CDR2 is SNEGSKA (reference sequence). The CDR3 spells CSALAFREAHHRNGYTF. DNA for the CDR3: TGCAGTGCCTTGGCCTTCAGGGAAGCCCACCACCGTAATGGCTACACCTTC.

The V call is TRBV4-3, the J call TRBJ2-3, with 7 bases lining up with TRBD2. The germline gives CDR1 LGHNA, CDR2 YSLEER. CDR3 size: 17 residues. V lost 3 bases to trimming and J lost 0 bases; unmatched junction nucleotides: 9. The CDR3: CASSQSTTAGSTDTQYF. Here the CDR3 DNA reads TGCGCCAGCAGCCAGTCAACTACAGCGGGGAGCACAGATACGCAGTATTTT.

This clonotype has only a few counts. The chain joins TRBV20-1 to TRBJ2-5; a possible D gene is TRBD1 (5 bases). This CDR3 region has 15 residues. In germline, CDR1 is DFQATT, CDR2 SNEGSKA (reference sequence). Trimming removed 2 bases at V and 1 base at J, with 14 bases between. The CDR3 DNA is TGCAGTGCTAGAACCCCAGGGCGCGTCCAAGAGACCCAGTACTTC. Amino acids: CSARTPGRVQETQYF.

The chain joins TRBV12-3 or TRBV12-4 to TRBJ2-4; TRBD1 aligns across 10 bases. CDR3 length equals 14 residues. The V segment lost 5 bases and the J segment 7 bases; nucleotides outside the gene matches: 5. The CDR3 loop reads CASSHTTGGNIQYF. CDR3 in DNA: TGTGCCAGCAGTCATACGACAGGGGGCAACATTCAGTACTTC.

This chain links TRBV5-1 with TRBJ2-5, with D hard to call. The CDR3 is 12 amino acids. Trimming stripped 4 bases from V and 9 bases from J, with 13 bases between. Germline values: CDR1 SGHRS, CDR2 YFSETQ. CDR3 sequence (DNA): TGCGCCAGCAGCCGACCAGCCCGTGCCCAGTACTTC. Protein sequence: CASSRPARAQYF.

This clonotype came up a few times. The rearrangement links TRBV29-1 to TRBJ2-1; D uncertain. CDR1 and CDR2 (germline): SQVTM, ANQGSEA. The CDR3 has 14 amino acids. V dropped 5 bases and J dropped 4 bases, with 15 bases sitting between them. The chain's CDR3 is CSVSRDLSYNEQFF. Written as DNA, the CDR3 is TGCAGCGTTTCAAGAGACCTATCGTACAATGAGCAGTTCTTC.

This clonotype was found many times. The J gene is TRBJ2-5, the V gene TRBV15, with D perhaps matching TRBD1 (6 bases). The CDR3 totals 13 residues. Germline lookup yields CDR1 LNHNV and CDR2 YYDKDF (reference sequence). V lost 1 base and J 4 bases, leaving 7 bases between the germline ends. In DNA, the CDR3 is TGTGCCACCAGCAGAGGGGGGCCAGAGACCCAGTACTTC. Translation: CATSRGGPETQYF.

The genes are TRBV28 and TRBJ2-5; TRBD2 matches at 11 bases. The better agreement between TRBJ2-7 and the DNA end casts doubt on the J call. This CDR3 is built from 16 residues. Germline lookup yields CDR1 MDHEN and CDR2 SYDVKM. The CDR3 DNA sequence: TGTGCCAGCAGTTTCACTAGCGGGGGCCCTCAATACGAGCAGTACTTC. This encodes CASSFTSGGPQYEQYF.

V is TRBV7-3 and J is TRBJ1-2, with 9 bases matching TRBD1. The CDR3 length is 14 residues. CDR1 SGHTA and CDR2 FQGTGA come from the germline V gene. J lost 6 bases, V lost 5 bases, and 7 bases had no gene match. The CDR3 here is CASSRGTGNDGYTF. DNA for the CDR3: TGTGCCAGCAGCAGAGGGACAGGGAATGATGGCTACACCTTC.

The genes are TRBV4-2 and TRBJ1-4; tentative D call: TRBD1 (5 bases). This CDR3 has 14 amino acids. Germline V CDR1 and CDR2: LGHNA, YNFKEQ. V gave up 1 base and J gave up 8 bases, with 11 bases separating them. The CDR3 nucleotides read TGTGCCAGCAGCCAAGCTTCAGGGTTCGAAAAACTGTTTTTT. It encodes CASSQASGFEKLFF.

V is TRBV20-1 and J is TRBJ2-7, with D perhaps given as TRBD1 or TRBD2 (5 bases each). Trimming took off 3 bases at V and 3 bases at J, with 15 bases between the two ends. The CDR3 consists of 14 residues. Germline-derived CDR1 and CDR2 are DFQATT and SNEGSKA (reference sequence). The CDR3 loop reads CSASWGPANYEQYF. The CDR3 DNA follows: TGCAGTGCTAGCTGGGGACCCGCGAACTACGAGCAGTACTTC.

The gene calls are TRBV7-8 and TRBJ1-1, with TRBD1 matching over 8 bases. Trimming cost V 5 bases and J 1 base; bases outside gene matches: 9. The CDR3 extends over 16 amino acids. Germline values: CDR1 SGHVS, CDR2 FQNEAQ. DNA for the CDR3: TGTGCCAGCAGCGCCATACCCGGGACAGGGAACACTGAAGCTTTCTTT. This sequence encodes CASSAIPGTGNTEAFF.

This clonotype was counted ten times or more. The CDR3 reads CASSQDSTGPQYF. The DNA for the CDR3 is TGCGCCAGCAGCCAAGATAGTACAGGTCCGCAGTACTTC. The gene calls are TRBV4-3 and TRBJ2-4; possibly TRBD1 for D (5 bases). Trimming stripped 0 bases from V and 13 bases from J, with 13 bases between. CDR1 and CDR2 from the germline V gene are LGHNA and YSLEER. The CDR3 totals 13 residues.